A selection of T cell receptor beta chains follows, all from one sample in a study of technical replicates of blood from a few donors. The data were produced by immunoSEQ multiplex PCR, yet TCRdb's version contains in-frame clones alone and is incomplete. The sample has fewer than 80,000 clones, 89% seen once; the top ten hold around 4.4%. The sequenced sample consisted of PBMCs. The receptor set was obtained from a human donor in good health. Some clones in this sample may be carry-over from other donors' samples. CDR3s include the opening cysteine and the closing phenylalanine or tryptophan. The D gene is left open where the match is weak. Where a row states a size, it is once, few, many or the class of an expanded clone; other rows omit it.

D gene	V gene	clone size	J gene	CDR3 length	CDR3 DNA	CDR3 protein
TRBD2	TRBV7-3	NA	TRBJ2-3	16	TGTGCCAGCAGCTCAGCGGGACTAGCGAGTGTAGATACGCAGTATTTT	CASSSAGLASVDTQYF
NA	TRBV6-1	NA	TRBJ2-1	15	TGTGCCAGGCAAAGCCGCAGGACTTTCTTCAGTGAGCAGTTCTTC	CARQSRRTFFSEQFF
NA	TRBV9	once	TRBJ2-5	14	TGTGCCAGCAGCGTAGAGGGGCGGCAAGAGACCCAGTACTTC	CASSVEGRQETQYF
TRBD1	TRBV11-3	NA	TRBJ2-7	16	TGTGCCGGAGGAGGGACCGGGACAGGGGCAAGATACGAGCAGTACTTC	CAGGGTGTGARYEQYF
NA	TRBV30	NA	TRBJ1-2	13	TGTGCCTCCTCCCAAGGGGAAAACTATGGCTACACCTTC	CASSQGENYGYTF
TRBD1	TRBV7-8	NA	TRBJ1-2	16	TGTGCCAGCAGCTCCGGGACAGGGGCGATCATCTATGGCTACACCTTC	CASSSGTGAIIYGYTF
NA	TRBV7-3	NA	TRBJ1-1	14	TGTGCCAGCAGCCTTAATCCGGGAAACACTGAAGCTTTCTTT	CASSLNPGNTEAFF
NA	TRBV18	NA	TRBJ2-5	14	TGTGCCAGCTCACCACTGGGCAATCAAGAGACCCAGTACTTC	CASSPLGNQETQYF
NA	TRBV11-3	NA	TRBJ2-7	13	TGTGCCAGCAGCCGAGGGCTTTCCTACGAGCAGTACTTC	CASSRGLSYEQYF
TRBD2	TRBV19	NA	TRBJ2-3	14	TGTGCCAGTAGTATACTAGCGGGAACAGATACGCAGTATTTT	CASSILAGTDTQYF
NA	TRBV6-6	NA	TRBJ2-7	15	TGTGCCAGCATCTTAGCCCGACGGGGCTCCTACGAGCAGTACTTC	CASILARRGSYEQYF
NA	TRBV9	NA	TRBJ2-7	14	TGTGCCAGCAATCCTGCGCCGGGGGCCTACGAGCAGTACTTC	CASNPAPGAYEQYF
NA	TRBV2	NA	TRBJ2-7	16	TGTGCCAGCAGTGATCCGATTAGCGGTAGCTCCTACGAGCAGTACTTC	CASSDPISGSSYEQYF
NA	TRBV5-4	NA	TRBJ2-6	16	TGTGCCAGCAGCTCTCCGAGGGCCTCTGGGGCCAACGTCCTGACTTTC	CASSSPRASGANVLTF
NA	TRBV6-1	NA	TRBJ1-2	11	TGTGCCAGCAGTGAACAGCGGGGCTACACCTTC	CASSEQRGYTF
TRBD1	TRBV28	NA	TRBJ1-1	14	TGTGCCAGCCACCGCAGGGGGCGCCGAACTGAAGCTTTCTTT	CASHRRGRRTEAFF
TRBD1	TRBV4-1	once	TRBJ1-6	15	TGCGCCAGCAGCCAACCCGGGACAGGGCCCTCACCCCTCCACTTT	CASSQPGTGPSPLHF
NA	TRBV4-2	NA	TRBJ2-1	16	TGTGCCAGCAGCCAATTAGCAAGACGCTCCTACAATGAGCAGTTCTTC	CASSQLARRSYNEQFF
NA	TRBV5-1	NA	TRBJ2-7	13	TGCGCCAGCAGCCCGGGGGTCTCCTACGAGCAGTACTTC	CASSPGVSYEQYF
TRBD2	TRBV5-1	NA	TRBJ2-7	15	TGCGCCAGCAGCTTGGGTTGGACTAGCGGGAGTGGGCAGTACTTC	CASSLGWTSGSGQYF
TRBD2	TRBV9	once	TRBJ2-5	15	TGTGCCAGCAGCCCCCGGACTAGCGGGAGAGAGACCCAGTACTTC	CASSPRTSGRETQYF
TRBD1	TRBV5-1	NA	TRBJ2-2	14	TGCGCCAGCAGCTCCTCGACAGGGACCGGGGAGCTGTTTTTT	CASSSSTGTGELFF
TRBD1	TRBV2	NA	TRBJ1-5	15	TGTGCCAGCAGTGCGACAGGGCTCGGCAATCAGCCCCAGCATTTT	CASSATGLGNQPQHF
NA	TRBV29-1	NA	TRBJ1-3	13	TGCAGCTTATTGGGGCGGGAAGGAAACACCATATATTTT	CSLLGREGNTIYF
NA	TRBV19	once	TRBJ1-6	12	TGTGCCAGTGCTAGACGAAATTCACCCCTCCACTTT	CASARRNSPLHF
TRBD2	TRBV4-3	few	TRBJ2-2	17	TGCGCCAGCCAACCGAGCGGGGGGGACCCGAACACCGGGGAGCTGTTTTTT	CASQPSGGDPNTGELFF
NA	TRBV20-1	once	TRBJ2-5	10	TGCAGTGCCAGTCTTGAGACCCAGTACTTC	CSASLETQYF
NA	TRBV5-1	NA	TRBJ2-3	17	TGCGCCAGCAGCTTGGGGGCCTCCGGGGAGCGCACAGATACGCAGTATTTT	CASSLGASGERTDTQYF
TRBD2	TRBV29-1	NA	TRBJ2-1	15	TGCAGCGTCCTATTAACGACTAGCGGCTACAATGAGCAGTTCTTC	CSVLLTTSGYNEQFF
TRBD1	TRBV10-3	NA	TRBJ2-2	17	TGTGCCATCAGTGGGAACAGGGGGAAATCGAACACCGGGGAGCTGTTTTTT	CAISGNRGKSNTGELFF
NA	TRBV7-2	NA	TRBJ2-7	14	TGTGCCAGCAGCCCCGCAGGACTACGCTACGAGCAGTACTTC	CASSPAGLRYEQYF
NA	TRBV5-1	NA	TRBJ2-7	15	TGCGCCAGCAGCCGACTGGAGGGACCGTCGGGGGAGCAGTACTTC	CASSRLEGPSGEQYF
TRBD2	TRBV7-2	NA	TRBJ2-3	18	TGTGCCAGCAGCCATAAAACGGGACTAGCGGGATTCACAGATACGCAGTATTTT	CASSHKTGLAGFTDTQYF
NA	TRBV4-3	NA	TRBJ1-3	16	TGCGCCAGCAGCCAAACCTTGGTAAAGGGGGAAAACACCATATATTTT	CASSQTLVKGENTIYF